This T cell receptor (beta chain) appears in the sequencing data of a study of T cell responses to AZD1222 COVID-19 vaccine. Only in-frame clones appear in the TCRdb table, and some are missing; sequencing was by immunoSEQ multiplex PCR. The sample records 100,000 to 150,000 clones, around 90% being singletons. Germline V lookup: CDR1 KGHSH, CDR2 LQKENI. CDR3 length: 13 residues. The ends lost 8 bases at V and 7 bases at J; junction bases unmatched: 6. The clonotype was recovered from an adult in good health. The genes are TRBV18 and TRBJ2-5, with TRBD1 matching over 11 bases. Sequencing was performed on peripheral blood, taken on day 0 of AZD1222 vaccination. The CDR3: CASEDRGLRTQYF. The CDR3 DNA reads TGTGCCAGCGAGGACAGGGGGCTGAGGACCCAGTACTTC.